One and the same sample provided the 3 T cell receptor beta chains below, sequenced in a study of T cell repertoires in ileal Crohn's disease. The sorted cells were lamina propria lymphocytes from surgical specimens, first isolated by density gradient. Profiling relied on immunoSEQ multiplex PCR, and the TCRdb table lists in-frame clones only, not all of them. The sample includes some 3,500 clones, roughly 80% of them seen just once. The material sequenced was CD4+ T cells sorted from the ileum. Source of these receptors: an adult with Crohn's disease.

Here the CDR3 DNA reads TGTGCCAGCAGCCAATCCCGGTCGTGGGGGGAAACCGGGGAGCTGTTTTTT. Residues: CASSQSRSWGETGELFF. The rearrangement uses TRBV7-3 and TRBJ2-2; perhaps TRBD2 as D (6 bases). CDR3 length: 17 residues. Trimming took off 5 bases at V and 5 bases at J, with 21 bases between the two ends. Germline loops: CDR1 SGHTA, CDR2 FQGTGA. The variable domain in full, with the rest retrieved from reference TRBV7-3 and TRBJ2-2, is GAGVSQTPSNKVTEKGKYVELRCDPISGHTALYWYRQSLGQGPEFLIYFQGTGAADDSGLPNDRFFAVRPEGSVSTLKIQRTERGDSAVYLCASSQSRSWGETGELFFGEGSRLTVL.

Details on this clone: This same CDR3 is encoded by further DNA sequences in the sample. V usage is TRBV15 and J usage is TRBJ2-5; D possibly corresponds to TRBD2 (5 bases). The CDR3 contains 14 residues. The V gene lost 0 bases and the J gene lost 2 bases, with 7 bases spanning the gap. From germline, CDR1 is LNHNV and CDR2 YYDKDF (reference sequence). CDR3 in DNA: TGTGCCACCAGCAGAGATCGGGGACAAGAGACCCAGTACTTC. It yields the protein CATSRDRGQETQYF. Full variable domain (remainder filled in from reference TRBV15 and TRBJ2-5): DAMVIQNPRYQVTQFGKPVTLSCSQTLNHNVMYWYQQKSSQAPKLLFHYYDKDFNNEADTPDNFQSRRPNTSFCFLDIRSPGLGDTAMYLCATSRDRGQETQYFGPGTRLLVL.

This clone was counted a few times. CDR3 amino acids: CASSFLTSGGATDTQYF. In DNA, the CDR3 is TGTGCCAGCAGTTTTTTGACTAGCGGGGGTGCAACAGATACGCAGTATTTT. The chain has TRBV27 and TRBJ2-3; 12 nucleotides align to TRBD2. This CDR3 has 17 amino acids. Germline V gene sequence: CDR1 MNHEY, CDR2 SMNVEV (reference sequence). V shed 3 bases and J 3 bases; nucleotides not matched to a gene: 7.